This TCR beta chain was recovered during a study of beta chain features in type 1 diabetes. A heparinised blood draw that averaged around 110 mL was obtained once from each donor. The study reverse transcribed the entire isolated RNA, so it sequenced expressed TCRB transcripts. The method was immunoSEQ multiplex PCR; TCRdb's version includes in-frame clones alone and lacks a portion of them. The sample holds a few hundred thousand clones, 13% to 15% seen once. The germline V gene encodes CDR1 SQVTM and CDR2 ANQGSEA. This CDR3 has 12 amino acids. The V end lost 4 bases, the J end lost 2 bases, and 6 bases lay between the germline ends. Concerning this clone: The antigen remains undetermined. Within the sample, other DNA sequences also encode this same CDR3.

Points from the study as a whole: cDNA-based reads could over-represent cells with high TCR expression. People with Type 1 diabetes carried modestly yet significantly shorter TCRB CDR3s in all four CD4+ subsets. Equally in patients and controls, shorter templates might have been favored by PCR.

The receptor's source is a young man with type 1 diabetes. The chain has TRBV29-1 and TRBJ1-5; D is uncertain. The sequencing input was naive CD4+ T cells from blood. This chain's CDR3 is CSVGGGNQPQHF. DNA of the CDR3: TGCAGCGTTGGAGGTGGCAATCAGCCCCAGCATTTT.